Listed below are T cell receptor beta chains from one sample, sequenced in a study of blood T cell repertoires in COVID-19. The protocol was immunoSEQ multiplex PCR, while the TCRdb copy is restricted to in-frame clones and leaves out a portion. The sample holds around 160,000 clones, roughly 84% seen once. The sequenced sample consisted of PBMCs or T cells enriched from blood (not recorded which). The source of these receptors is a woman aged 45-59 years who had been exposed to COVID-19. The CDR3 runs from the conserved cysteine through the conserved F or W. The D gene is left open where the match is weak. Expanded clones get a size class; other rows say once, few or many, or leave the size out.

TRBJ2-2 | - | - | TRBV5-4 | TGTGCCAGCAGCTTACAGAACACCGGGGAGCTGTTTTTT | CASSLQNTGELFF
TRBJ2-7 | - | TRBD1 | TRBV7-9 | TGTGCCAGCAGCTTTGGGACAGGAACACTTCCTAACGAGCAGTACTTC | CASSFGTGTLPNEQYF
TRBJ2-1 | - | TRBD1 | TRBV29-1 | TGCAGCGTTATGAACAGGGGATACTACAATGAGCAGTTCTTC | CSVMNRGYYNEQFF
TRBJ2-1 | once | - | TRBV19 | TGTGCCAGTAGAAATAGCGTGAACTCCTACAATGAGCAGTTCTTC | CASRNSVNSYNEQFF
TRBJ1-1 | few | - | TRBV7-9 | TGTGCCAGCAGCTTAGAACGGGGGTGGACTGAAGCTTTCTTT | CASSLERGWTEAFF
TRBJ2-6 | - | - | TRBV27 | TGTGCCAGCAGCGGTTACCCTGGGGCCAACGTCCTGACTTTC | CASSGYPGANVLTF
TRBJ2-1 | - | - | TRBV15 | TGTGCCACCAGCAGAGATCTGGGGGCTGAGCAGTTCTTC | CATSRDLGAEQFF
TRBJ2-7 | - | TRBD1 | TRBV5-6 | TGTGCCAGCAGCTCTACCGGGACAGGGGGCTTCTACGAGCAGTACTTC | CASSSTGTGGFYEQYF
TRBJ2-5 | - | - | TRBV27 | TGTGCCAGCAGTTTATTGGGACTGGCGCGCGAGACCCAGTACTTC | CASSLLGLARETQYF
TRBJ1-1 | - | - | TRBV9 | TGTGCCAGCAGCGCCACAGCTATACCGAACACTGAAGCTTTCTTT | CASSATAIPNTEAFF
TRBJ2-5 | - | TRBD2 | TRBV6-6 | TGTGCCAGCATTCGAATTCTAGCGGGAGGGTCTAGTCAGGAGACCCAGTACTTC | CASIRILAGGSSQETQYF
TRBJ2-3 | - | - | TRBV27 | TGTGCCAGCAGTCCTAACTTTCCCACAGATACGCAGTATTTT | CASSPNFPTDTQYF
TRBJ1-1 | - | - | TRBV5-4 | TGTGCCAGCAGCTCCGGGGCTGAAGCTTTCTTT | CASSSGAEAFF
TRBJ2-1 | - | TRBD2 | TRBV7-2 | TGTGCCAGCAGCTTAATGGCTAGCGGGAGGGTTGAGCAGTTCTTC | CASSLMASGRVEQFF
TRBJ1-1 | few | - | TRBV10-3 | TGTGCCATCAGTGAGTACGAGGCAGGGGAAGCTTTCTTT | CAISEYEAGEAFF
TRBJ1-2 | once | TRBD1 | TRBV7-2 | TGTGCCACTCCCAGTCGAGCAACAGGGGCCCTAAGCTTCCTCCATGGCTACACCTTC | CATPSRATGALSFLHGYTF
TRBJ1-3 | - | - | TRBV9 | TGTGCCAGCGCGAGCTCTGGAAACACCATATATTTT | CASASSGNTIYF
TRBJ2-5 | - | TRBD1 | TRBV18 | TGTGCCAGCTCACCGTTCGGGACAGGGGGTCGAGAGACCCAGTACTTC | CASSPFGTGGRETQYF
TRBJ2-7 | - | - | TRBV3-1/TRBV3-2 | TGTGCCAGCAGCCTCCGGTCAGCGAAGAGCTCCTACGAGCAGTACTTC | CASSLRSAKSSYEQYF
TRBJ1-1 | - | - | TRBV6-2/TRBV6-3 | TGTGCCAGCAGTTACGCAGGAATCACTGAAGCTTTCTTT | CASSYAGITEAFF
TRBJ1-2 | - | - | TRBV19 | TGTGCCAGTAGTACCCCCAGCGTATTGTATGGCTACACCTTC | CASSTPSVLYGYTF
TRBJ2-7 | - | TRBD1 | TRBV19 | TGTGCCAGTAGTCCCCGACAGGGCCAGTCCTACGAGCAGTACTTC | CASSPRQGQSYEQYF
TRBJ2-3 | once | TRBD2 | TRBV5-1 | TGCGCCAGCAGCCCCATAACTAGCGGGGTTCGCGATACGCAGTATTTT | CASSPITSGVRDTQYF
TRBJ2-2 | - | - | TRBV27 | TGTGCCAGCAGTTTATCTCCGGAAACAGTTTCGAACACCGGGGAGCTGTTTTTT | CASSLSPETVSNTGELFF
TRBJ1-2 | - | - | TRBV6-2/TRBV6-3 | TGTGCCAGCAGTTACTCAAACAGGGCGTCCAACTATGGCTACACCTTC | CASSYSNRASNYGYTF
TRBJ2-1 | - | - | TRBV11-2 | TGTGCCAGCAGCCCTTCTACCGAGCAGTTCTTC | CASSPSTEQFF
TRBJ1-2 | - | - | TRBV29-1 | TGCAGCGTTGAAGATTGGCCTCGGAGTAACTATGGCTACACCTTC | CSVEDWPRSNYGYTF
TRBJ1-1 | - | - | TRBV11-3 | TGTGCCAGCAGCGGGCGAAACACTGAAGCTTTCTTT | CASSGRNTEAFF
TRBJ2-7 | - | - | TRBV29-1 | TGCAGCGTTGCAGAGAGCTCCTACGAGCAGTACTTC | CSVAESSYEQYF
TRBJ1-3 | - | - | TRBV21-1 | TGTGCCAGCAGCTGGGCCGCAAATTCTGGAAACACCATATATTTT | CASSWAANSGNTIYF
TRBJ2-2 | few | - | TRBV19 | TGTGCCAGTCAGCAGGACGGGGTAACCGGGGAGCTGTTTTTT | CASQQDGVTGELFF
TRBJ1-2 | - | TRBD1 | TRBV5-4 | TGTGCCAGCAGTTCGGACAGGCTCCGAGACTATGGCTACACCTTC | CASSSDRLRDYGYTF
TRBJ1-1 | - | - | TRBV6-5 | TGTGCCAGCAGTTACTTTTTGGGGGCGACGGGCACTGAAGCTTTCTTT | CASSYFLGATGTEAFF
TRBJ1-5 | - | - | TRBV9 | TGTGCCAGCAGCCCCCGCTGGGAATCGGGACAGCCCCAGCATTTT | CASSPRWESGQPQHF
TRBJ1-2 | - | - | TRBV4-2 | TGTGCCAGCAGCCAAGGGCGGGCCAGAAGAGGTGGCTACACCTTC | CASSQGRARRGGYTF
TRBJ1-1 | - | TRBD1 | TRBV6-5 | TGTGCCAGCAGTCTAAGACAGGGTGGGTCTGAAGCTTTCTTT | CASSLRQGGSEAFF
TRBJ1-1 | - | TRBD1 | TRBV19 | TGTGCCAGTATCGCGGACAGGGCGGACACTGAAGCTTTCTTT | CASIADRADTEAFF
TRBJ2-3 | - | - | TRBV6-5 | TGTGCCAGCAGTTACCGACAGAGTACTAGCACAGATACGCAGTATTTT | CASSYRQSTSTDTQYF
TRBJ2-1 | - | TRBD2 | TRBV9 | TGTGCCAGCAGCGTAGCCCCAAAGGCCGCGGGAGATTATGAGCAGTTCTTC | CASSVAPKAAGDYEQFF
TRBJ1-3 | - | - | TRBV5-5 | TGTGCCAGCAGCTTCGGCGGGTGGAGCTCTGGAAACACCATATATTTT | CASSFGGWSSGNTIYF
TRBJ1-6 | - | TRBD1 | TRBV2 | TGTGCCAGCAGGGGAAGTGACAGGGCCGTAGGGTATTCACCCCTCCACTTT | CASRGSDRAVGYSPLHF
TRBJ1-3 | - | TRBD1 | TRBV6-5 | TGTGCCAGCAGTTACGGGACAGGATACTCTGGAAACACCATATATTTT | CASSYGTGYSGNTIYF
TRBJ1-5 | - | - | TRBV21-1 | TGTGCCAGCAGCCATATGGCGGGGGGGGGCAATCAGCCCCAGCATTTT | CASSHMAGGGNQPQHF
TRBJ1-4 | - | - | TRBV19 | TGTGCCAGTAGTTCCCATAGAGGGCTTAATGAAAAACTGTTTTTT | CASSSHRGLNEKLFF
TRBJ2-1 | - | - | TRBV6-5 | TGTGCCAGCACCCTGACACAGGGTCCCTACAATGAGCAGTTCTTC | CASTLTQGPYNEQFF
TRBJ2-3 | - | - | TRBV7-2 | TGTGCCAGCAGCCCCCGACTAGGGGAGACAGATACGCAGTATTTT | CASSPRLGETDTQYF
TRBJ2-2 | once | - | TRBV14 | TGTGCCAGCAGCCAAGTAGGGGTCGGGGAGCTGTTTTTT | CASSQVGVGELFF
TRBJ2-2 | - | TRBD2 | TRBV5-1 | TGCGCCAGCAGCGGTAGCGGGGGGAACACCGGGGAGCTGTTTTTT | CASSGSGGNTGELFF
TRBJ2-1 | - | - | TRBV4-2 | TGTGCCAGCAGCCCCGGCGGGGGCCGATACAATGAGCAGTTCTTC | CASSPGGGRYNEQFF
TRBJ1-2 | - | - | TRBV5-4 | TGTGCCAGCACGTTCAGGGCTAACTATGGCTACACCTTC | CASTFRANYGYTF